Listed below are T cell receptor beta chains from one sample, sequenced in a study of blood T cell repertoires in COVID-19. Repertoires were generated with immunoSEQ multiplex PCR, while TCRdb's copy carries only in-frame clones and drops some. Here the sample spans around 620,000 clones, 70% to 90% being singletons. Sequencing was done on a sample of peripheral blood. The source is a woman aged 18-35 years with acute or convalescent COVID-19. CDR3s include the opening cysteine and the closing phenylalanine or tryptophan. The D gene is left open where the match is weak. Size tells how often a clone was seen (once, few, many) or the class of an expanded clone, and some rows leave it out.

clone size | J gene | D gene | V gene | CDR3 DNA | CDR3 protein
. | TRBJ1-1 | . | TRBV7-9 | TGTGCCAGCAGCTGGAGGGGGAGGGACACTGAAGCTTTCTTT | CASSWRGRDTEAFF
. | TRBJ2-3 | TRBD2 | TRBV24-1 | TGTGCCACCAGTGATCAGGCGGGGGTCAGCACAGATACGCAGTATTTT | CATSDQAGVSTDTQYF
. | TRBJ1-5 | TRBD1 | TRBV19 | TGTGCCAGTAGTATAGACCCAGACAGGGCTAGCAATCAGCCCCAGCATTTT | CASSIDPDRASNQPQHF
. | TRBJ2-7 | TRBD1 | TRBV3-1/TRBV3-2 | TGTGCCAGCAGCCAAACACAGGGGGCCTACGAGCAGTACTTC | CASSQTQGAYEQYF
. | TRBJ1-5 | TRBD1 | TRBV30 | TGTGCCTGGAGCCCCCCGGGACAGGGCAATCAGCCCCAGCATTTT | CAWSPPGQGNQPQHF
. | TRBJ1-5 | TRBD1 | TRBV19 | TGTGCCAGTAGTATGAACGATGGTAAGGGGGCGCGGCAGCCCCAGCATTTT | CASSMNDGKGARQPQHF
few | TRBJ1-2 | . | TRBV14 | TGTGCCAGCAGCCGACACGGAAACTATGGCTACACCTTC | CASSRHGNYGYTF
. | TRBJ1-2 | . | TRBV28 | TGTGCCAGCAGTTTGGTCCGAGACTATGGCTACACCTTC | CASSLVRDYGYTF
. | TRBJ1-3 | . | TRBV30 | TGTGCCTGGCAGGGTCGTGGAAACACCATATATTTT | CAWQGRGNTIYF
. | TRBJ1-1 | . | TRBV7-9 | TGTGCCAGCAGCTTAAGCGGGTTTGGCACTGAAGCTTTCTTT | CASSLSGFGTEAFF
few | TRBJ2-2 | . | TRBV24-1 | TGTGCCACCAGTGAACTCGACACGAACACCGGGGAGCTGTTTTTT | CATSELDTNTGELFF
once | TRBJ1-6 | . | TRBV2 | TGTGCCAGCAGTGACGTCGGTGATAATTCACCCCTCCACTTT | CASSDVGDNSPLHF
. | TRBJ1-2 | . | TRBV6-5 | TGTGCCAGCACCAGCCGGGGTGACTATGGCTACACCTTC | CASTSRGDYGYTF
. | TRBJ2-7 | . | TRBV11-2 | TGTGCCAGCAGCGCCGACATGTACGAGCAGTACTTC | CASSADMYEQYF
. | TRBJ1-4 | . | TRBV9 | TGTGCCAGCAGCACCCGAGCTACAGGGTTGAAACTGTTTTTT | CASSTRATGLKLFF
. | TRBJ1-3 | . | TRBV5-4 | TGTGCCAGCAGCTTGGCTGGCGGAAACACCATATATTTT | CASSLAGGNTIYF
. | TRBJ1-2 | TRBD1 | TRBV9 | TGTGCCAGCAGCGTAGGTACAGGGGTTGGCTACACCTTC | CASSVGTGVGYTF
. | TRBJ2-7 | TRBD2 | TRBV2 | TGTGCCAGCAGCACTCAAGGTGCGGGGGGCTACGAGCAGTACTTC | CASSTQGAGGYEQYF
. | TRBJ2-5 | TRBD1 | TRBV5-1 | TGCGCCAGCAGCCTGGGACAGGGGTATGTAGAGACCCAGTACTTC | CASSLGQGYVETQYF
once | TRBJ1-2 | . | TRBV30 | TGTGCCTGGAGTGCGCTCGGACTCGACGGCTACACCTTC | CAWSALGLDGYTF
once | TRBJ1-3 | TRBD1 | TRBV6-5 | TGTGCCAGCAGTTTACAGGGGAATGGAAACACCATATATTTT | CASSLQGNGNTIYF
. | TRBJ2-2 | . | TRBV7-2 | TGTGCCAGCAGCCCTAGGCCGGGGACCGGGGAGCTGTTTTTT | CASSPRPGTGELFF
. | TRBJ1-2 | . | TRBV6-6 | TGTGCCAGCAGTTCCCCGGAGGCAAAGGACTATGGCTACACCTTC | CASSSPEAKDYGYTF
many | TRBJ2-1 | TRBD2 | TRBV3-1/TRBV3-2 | TGTGCCAGCAGCCAAGGGAACCAGCGGGGGCCCCAGCAGTTCTTC | CASSQGNQRGPQQFF
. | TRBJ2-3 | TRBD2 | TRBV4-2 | TGTGCCAGCAGCCAAGATCTAGCGCTAGCGGGGGGGTATGGAGATACGCAGTATTTT | CASSQDLALAGGYGDTQYF
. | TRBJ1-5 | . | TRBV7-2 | TGTGCCAGCAGTCTAACTGGCGGGAATCAGCCCCAGCATTTT | CASSLTGGNQPQHF
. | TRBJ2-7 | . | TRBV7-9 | TGTGCCAGCGGAAACAGGTCCCCCTACGAGCAGTACTTC | CASGNRSPYEQYF
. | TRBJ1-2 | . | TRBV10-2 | TGCGCCAGCAGCACAGCTTCCCTAAACTATGGCTACACCTTC | CASSTASLNYGYTF
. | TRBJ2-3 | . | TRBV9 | TGTGCCAGCAGCGATCGGACTAGCACAGATACGCAGTATTTT | CASSDRTSTDTQYF
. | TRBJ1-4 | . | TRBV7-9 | TGTGCCAGCAGCTTAGTCGTACAGGGATATAATGAAAAACTGTTTTTT | CASSLVVQGYNEKLFF
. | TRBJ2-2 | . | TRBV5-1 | TGCGCCAGCAGCGTGGAGGGGTCCCTGAACACCGGGGAGCTGTTTTTT | CASSVEGSLNTGELFF
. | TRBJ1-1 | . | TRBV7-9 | TGTGCCAGCAGCCGACTTACACGGTATGACACTGAAGCTTTCTTT | CASSRLTRYDTEAFF
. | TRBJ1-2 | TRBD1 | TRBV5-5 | TGTGCCAGCAGCCGGGACAGGACCAACTATGGCTACACCTTC | CASSRDRTNYGYTF
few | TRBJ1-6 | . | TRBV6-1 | TGTGCCAGCAGTGAAGTTTACAAACCCCTCCACTTT | CASSEVYKPLHF
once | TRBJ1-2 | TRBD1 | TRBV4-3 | TGCGCCAGCAGCCCGACAGGGGCCCATACTAACTATGGCTACACCTTC | CASSPTGAHTNYGYTF
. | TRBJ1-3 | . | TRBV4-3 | TGCGCCAGCAGCCAAGATACAGCTGGAAACACCATATATTTT | CASSQDTAGNTIYF
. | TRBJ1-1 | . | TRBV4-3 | TGCGCCAGCAGCCCGATAGGTCGGGACTTGGACACTGAAGCTTTCTTT | CASSPIGRDLDTEAFF
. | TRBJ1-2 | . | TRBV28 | TGTGCCAGCGCTATTGGGCCCGCTAACTATGGCTACACCTTC | CASAIGPANYGYTF
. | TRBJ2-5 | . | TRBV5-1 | TGCGCCAGCAGCTTGGCCGCTGGCAGCCAAGAGACCCAGTACTTC | CASSLAAGSQETQYF
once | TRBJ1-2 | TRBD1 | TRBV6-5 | TGTGCCAGCAGACCTGACAGGGTCTATGGCTACACCTTC | CASRPDRVYGYTF
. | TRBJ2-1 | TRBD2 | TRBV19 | TGTGCCAGTAGTTGGGGGGGGAAGGGTGAGCAGTTCTTC | CASSWGGKGEQFF
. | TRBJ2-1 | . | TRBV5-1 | TGCGCCAGCAGCTTGGGTCGGTCACGAAACAATGAGCAGTTCTTC | CASSLGRSRNNEQFF
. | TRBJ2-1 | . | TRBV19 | TGTGCCAGTAGCCCGAGGATGGGGGCTTCATACAATGAGCAGTTCTTC | CASSPRMGASYNEQFF
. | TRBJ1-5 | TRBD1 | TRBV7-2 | TGTGCCAGCAGCACCGCCGGGACAGGGTCACAGCCCCAGCATTTT | CASSTAGTGSQPQHF
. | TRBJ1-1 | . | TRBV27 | TGTGCCAGCAGTTTAGCTTGGAGCACTGAAGCTTTCTTT | CASSLAWSTEAFF
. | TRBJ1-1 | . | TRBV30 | TGTGCCTGGCGGGGGAGAACCATGAACACTGAAGCTTTCTTT | CAWRGRTMNTEAFF
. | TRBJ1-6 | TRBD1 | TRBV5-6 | TGTGCCAGCAGCCAGGACAGGAGCTCCTATAATTCACCCCTCCACTTT | CASSQDRSSYNSPLHF
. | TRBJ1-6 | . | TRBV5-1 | TGCGCCAGCAGCGCGACAGAGCCTTATAATTCACCCCTCCACTTT | CASSATEPYNSPLHF
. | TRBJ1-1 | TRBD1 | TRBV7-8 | TGTGCCAGCAGCTCCCGACAGGGTGAAGCTTTCTTT | CASSSRQGEAFF
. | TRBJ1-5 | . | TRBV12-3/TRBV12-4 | TGTGCCAGCAGTTTTCCGGGAGGCCAGCCCCAGCATTTT | CASSFPGGQPQHF
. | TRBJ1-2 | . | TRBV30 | TGTGCCTGGAGACTTAACTATGGCTACACCTTC | CAWRLNYGYTF
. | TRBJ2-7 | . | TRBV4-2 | TGTGCCAGCAGCCCAGGTAGGAGGGGACCTTACGAGCAGTACTTC | CASSPGRRGPYEQYF
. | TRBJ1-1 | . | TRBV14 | TGTGCCAGCAGCCAAGTTATCGTTTGGGGGCGGTCGGTCACTGAAGCTTTCTTT | CASSQVIVWGRSVTEAFF
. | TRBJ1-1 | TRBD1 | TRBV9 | TGTGCCAGCAGTCAGGGGGACACTGAAGCTTTCTTT | CASSQGDTEAFF
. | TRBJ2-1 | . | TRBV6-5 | TGTGCCAGCAGTTACTCCTTAGTTCATGAGCAGTTCTTC | CASSYSLVHEQFF
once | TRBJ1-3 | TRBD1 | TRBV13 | TGTGCCAGCAGCCCGCGCCCGGACAGGAGCTCTGGAAACACCATATATTTT | CASSPRPDRSSGNTIYF
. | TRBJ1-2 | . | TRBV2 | TGTGCCAGCAGCATTCTTGGACAGATTCATAACTATGGCTACACCTTC | CASSILGQIHNYGYTF